This TCR beta chain was sequenced during a study of sequential checkpoint blockade in melanoma. V lost 8 bases, J lost 2 bases, and 13 bases lay in between. Germline CDR1 is SNHLY and CDR2 is FYNNEI. The CDR3 has 13 residues. TCRdb keeps only in-frame clones here, not all; method: immunoSEQ multiplex PCR. The table shows tens of thousands of clones, with 75% to 85% occurring only once. Treatment described: randomized to nivolumab then ipilimumab (arm A) or the reverse (arm B). This specimen consisted of CD8+ T cells sorted from blood (inferred from file names), obtained from a patient given nivolumab and ipilimumab in sequence. The clonotype originates from a human donor with melanoma. This chain uses TRBV2 with TRBJ2-7, with D possibly TRBD2 on 5 matching bases. CDR3 region: CASEGERAYEQYF. The CDR3 bases are TGTGCCAGCGAGGGAGAAAGGGCCTACGAGCAGTACTTC. Based on the CDR3 plus reference TRBV2 and TRBJ2-7, the full variable domain is EPEVTQTPSHQVTQMGQEVILRCVPISNHLYFYWYRQILGQKVEFLVSFYNNEISEKSEIFDDQFSVERPDGSNFTLKIRSTKLEDSAMYFCASEGERAYEQYFGPGTRLTVT.